A selection of T cell receptor beta chains follows, all from one sample in a study of shared clonotypes between healthy human individuals. Assay used: immunoSEQ multiplex PCR; TCRdb lists only in-frame clones, some missing. The sample yields about 2 million clones, about 95% seen once. Sequenced sample: naive CD8+ T cells sorted from blood. These receptors all stem from a man aged 18 to 30 in good health. Each CDR3 is given with its conserved first and last residue. The order of the fields is CDR3 protein, CDR3 length, V gene, J gene.

CASSDVGGRDYNEQFF	16	TRBV7-9	TRBJ2-1
CASTPTGSNTEAFF	14	TRBV27	TRBJ1-1
CASSFEAGGHNEQFF	15	TRBV7-6	TRBJ2-1
CASSYVLPANYGYTF	15	TRBV6-6	TRBJ1-2
CASSFPTESSYEQYF	15	TRBV13	TRBJ2-7
CASSLPQWGLADTQYF	16	TRBV28	TRBJ2-3
CASSQDQGLNTEAFF	15	TRBV4-1	TRBJ1-1
CASSQPGQGNYGYTF	15	TRBV4-3	TRBJ1-2
CASSISGISYEQYF	14	TRBV19	TRBJ2-7
CASSWTGTNEKLFF	14	TRBV5-6	TRBJ1-4
CASSEPADPTDTQYF	15	TRBV9	TRBJ2-3
CASSPGDVSGEKLFF	15	TRBV5-5	TRBJ1-4
CASSLLGDSYEQYF	14	TRBV6-1	TRBJ2-7
CASSRILAGGETQYF	15	TRBV4-3	TRBJ2-5
CASSLDRAGEYF	12	TRBV11-2	TRBJ2-5
CASSPLGQADEQYF	14	TRBV2	TRBJ2-7
CASSPSPGSPGYF	13	TRBV28	TRBJ2-5
CASSSGLALTQETQYF	16	TRBV27	TRBJ2-5
CASSQETPNTEAFF	14	TRBV27	TRBJ1-1
CASSASLGGNSPLHF	15	TRBV5-4	TRBJ1-6
CAWTTGGDDEQFF	13	TRBV30	TRBJ2-1
CATKGQNTEAFF	12	TRBV13	TRBJ1-1
CSVESGGTEAFF	12	TRBV29-1	TRBJ1-1
CASSSGHGSYEQYF	14	TRBV19	TRBJ2-7
CASSPTGNQVDEQYF	15	TRBV4-1	TRBJ2-7
CASSPRGGPNTGELFF	16	TRBV7-3	TRBJ2-2
CASSVGGTGETQYF	14	TRBV9	TRBJ2-5
CASSLAAGYSTDTQYF	16	TRBV27	TRBJ2-3
CASSLAIGTSYEQYF	15	TRBV5-6	TRBJ2-7
CAWSPLGLQETQYF	14	TRBV30	TRBJ2-5
CASSSRLTGELFF	13	TRBV11-3	TRBJ2-2
CASSIGGRISDTQYF	15	TRBV19	TRBJ2-3
CAISEPRAVYNEQFF	15	TRBV10-3	TRBJ2-1
CASSLTAGVNSPLHF	15	TRBV7-3	TRBJ1-6
CASSDSSTYSGRRNEQFF	18	TRBV10-1	TRBJ2-1
CASSSPPPGARGGYEQYF	18	TRBV5-1	TRBJ2-7
CASSSGTVDEQYF	13	TRBV11-2	TRBJ2-7
CAISDDLLRAGELFF	15	TRBV10-3	TRBJ2-2
CASSPGGIQYF	11	TRBV7-9	TRBJ2-4
CASSLGAGYEQYF	13	TRBV13	TRBJ2-7